This entry is about one T cell receptor (beta chain). The antigen is not known. This entry belongs to a study of T cell responses to AZD1222 COVID-19 vaccine. Here immunoSEQ multiplex PCR was the method, and the copy in TCRdb shows in-frame clones only, minus some. The table includes fewer than 90,000 clones, 88% detected once. In germline, CDR1 is LNHDA, CDR2 SQIVND (reference sequence). The CDR3 runs 15 residues. Trimming removed 7 bases at V and 1 base at J, with 13 bases between. Study outcomes and limitations: The sample set comprised mostly white British donors with more females, and clonal diversity was possibly underestimated. With dominance at 160-218 and 743-854, vaccine-associated CD4 TCRs spanned spike.

Second-dose intervals of approximately 4 or approximately 12 weeks were pooled. The sequence came from an adult who received the AZD1222 COVID-19 vaccine. The chain recombines TRBV19 with TRBJ1-4; D is ambiguous. The sequencing used peripheral blood, collected 28 days after the second AZD1222 dose. The CDR3 spells CASNDPQGTNEKLFF. The DNA of the CDR3 is TGTGCCAGTAACGACCCACAAGGAACTAATGAAAAACTGTTTTTT.